These T cell receptor beta chains were read from a single sample in a study of blood T cell repertoires in COVID-19. Sequencing was performed with immunoSEQ multiplex PCR; in TCRdb, only in-frame clones are kept and a portion is missing. Of about 210,000 clones listed, 83% are singletons. Sequences were obtained from peripheral blood. The receptors originated from a woman in her 40s with active or convalescent COVID-19. Each CDR3 is given with its conserved first and last residue. D genes are given only for firm matches. Only some rows state a clone size, as once, few, many or a class for expanded clones.

TRBJ2-7 | . | . | 17 | TRBV30 | TGTGCCTGGAGTGTAGGGCCTGGGCAGCGGGCAACCTACGAGCAGTACTTC | CAWSVGPGQRATYEQYF
TRBJ1-4 | . | . | 17 | TRBV30 | TGTGCCTGGAGCACTTCCCTGACAGGTGGAACTAATGAAAAACTGTTTTTT | CAWSTSLTGGTNEKLFF
TRBJ2-7 | . | TRBD1 | 13 | TRBV4-1 | TGCGCCAGCAGCTATCACAGGGGCTACGAGCAGTACTTC | CASSYHRGYEQYF
TRBJ2-7 | . | . | 14 | TRBV7-3 | TGTGCCAGCACCCCTATGAGGGCTTCCTACGAGCAGTACTTC | CASTPMRASYEQYF
TRBJ1-2 | . | TRBD1 | 14 | TRBV19 | TGTGCCAGTAGTTTGACAGGGACCTTCTATGGCTACACCTTC | CASSLTGTFYGYTF
TRBJ1-1 | . | . | 13 | TRBV7-9 | TGTGCCAGCTCTTACTCCTTGAACACTGAAGCTTTCTTT | CASSYSLNTEAFF
TRBJ1-4 | few | TRBD1 | 14 | TRBV6-5 | TGTGCCAGCATTCGGGACAGGGGAGGCGAAAAACTGTTTTTT | CASIRDRGGEKLFF
TRBJ2-3 | . | . | 14 | TRBV6-6 | TGTGCCAGCAGTCCGGACAGCTCCACAGATACGCAGTATTTT | CASSPDSSTDTQYF
TRBJ1-3 | . | . | 15 | TRBV21-1 | TGTGCCAGCAGCAAAGGCCGGGGTCCTGGAAACACCATATATTTT | CASSKGRGPGNTIYF
TRBJ2-7 | . | TRBD2 | 16 | TRBV13 | TGTGCCAGCAGCATGTCTAGCGGGATGCGCTCCTACGAGCAGTACTTC | CASSMSSGMRSYEQYF
TRBJ1-5 | few | TRBD1 | 16 | TRBV19 | TGTGCCAGTAGTTCCGACAGGGGCGTTATGGGTCAGCCCCAGCATTTT | CASSSDRGVMGQPQHF
TRBJ2-2 | . | TRBD1 | 15 | TRBV5-4 | TGTGCCAGCTCCGGACAGGGGATAGGTCCCGGGGAGCTGTTTTTT | CASSGQGIGPGELFF
TRBJ1-5 | few | . | 16 | TRBV24-1 | TGTGCCACCAGTGACGGACACCAAGCAGGCAATCAGCCCCAGCATTTT | CATSDGHQAGNQPQHF
TRBJ1-4 | few | . | 14 | TRBV2 | TGTGCCAGCAGTGTAAGGGGCTCTAATGAAAAACTGTTTTTT | CASSVRGSNEKLFF
TRBJ2-7 | . | . | 15 | TRBV4-2 | TGTGCCAGCAGCCAAGAGTCAGGGATGCATTACGAGCAGTACTTC | CASSQESGMHYEQYF
TRBJ1-1 | . | TRBD1 | 13 | TRBV6-5 | TGTGCCAGCAGTTACAGGGGGCAAACTGAAGCTTTCTTT | CASSYRGQTEAFF
TRBJ1-3 | . | . | 15 | TRBV30 | TGTGCCTCCTCAAAAGGGGTTAGCTCTGGAAACACCATATATTTT | CASSKGVSSGNTIYF
TRBJ1-1 | few | . | 13 | TRBV12-5 | TGTGCTAGTGGTTTGGAGACTCACACTGAAGCTTTCTTT | CASGLETHTEAFF
TRBJ1-1 | . | . | 15 | TRBV28 | TGTGCCACGTCAGAGGAACAGGCCTTGGACACTGAAGCTTTCTTT | CATSEEQALDTEAFF
TRBJ2-7 | . | . | 13 | TRBV12-3/TRBV12-4 | TGTGCCAGCAGTTTTCTTCAGGGCTCTGAGCAGTACTTC | CASSFLQGSEQYF
TRBJ1-2 | . | TRBD1 | 16 | TRBV27 | TGTGCCAGCAGCATATTGGGGTCAGGGGGCGCATATGGCTACACCTTC | CASSILGSGGAYGYTF
TRBJ1-1 | . | . | 14 | TRBV19 | TGTGCCAGTACTTACAGCCTGATGAACACTGAAGCTTTCTTT | CASTYSLMNTEAFF
TRBJ1-2 | . | . | 15 | TRBV4-2 | TGTGCCAGCAGCCAAGAACGGGGATCTAACTATGGCTACACCTTC | CASSQERGSNYGYTF
TRBJ1-1 | . | TRBD1 | 17 | TRBV19 | TGTGCCAGTAGTATATCGCCCGGGACAGACACGGGGACTGAAGCTTTCTTT | CASSISPGTDTGTEAFF
TRBJ2-6 | . | TRBD1 | 16 | TRBV4-1 | TGCGCCAGCAGCCAAGGTCAGGGGGTAGGGGCCAACGTCCTGACTTTC | CASSQGQGVGANVLTF
TRBJ1-3 | once | . | 14 | TRBV27 | TGTGCCAGCACGGGGTTGCACTCTGGAAACACCATATATTTT | CASTGLHSGNTIYF
TRBJ1-1 | once | . | 12 | TRBV19 | TGTGCCAGTACATTTCAGAACACTGAAGCTTTCTTT | CASTFQNTEAFF